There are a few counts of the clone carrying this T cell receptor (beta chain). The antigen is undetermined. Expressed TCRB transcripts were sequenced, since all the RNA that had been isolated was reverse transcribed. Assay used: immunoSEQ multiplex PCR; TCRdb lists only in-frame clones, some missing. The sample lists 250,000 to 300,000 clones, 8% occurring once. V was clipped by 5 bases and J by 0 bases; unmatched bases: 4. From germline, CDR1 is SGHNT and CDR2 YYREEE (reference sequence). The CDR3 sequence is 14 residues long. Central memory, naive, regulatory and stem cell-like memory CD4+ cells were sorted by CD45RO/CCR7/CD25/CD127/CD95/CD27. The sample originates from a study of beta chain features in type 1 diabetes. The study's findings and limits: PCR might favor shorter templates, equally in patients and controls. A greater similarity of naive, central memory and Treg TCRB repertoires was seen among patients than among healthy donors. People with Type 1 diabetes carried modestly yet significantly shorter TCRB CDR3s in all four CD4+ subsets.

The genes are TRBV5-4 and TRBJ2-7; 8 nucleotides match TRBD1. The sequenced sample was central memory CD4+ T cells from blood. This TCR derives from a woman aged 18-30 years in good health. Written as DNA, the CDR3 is TGTGCCAGCAGTCAGGACAGGGTCTCCTACGAGCAGTACGTC. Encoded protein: CASSQDRVSYEQYV.